One and the same sample provided the 5 T cell receptor beta chains below, sequenced in a study of T cells in Graves' hyperthyroidism and ophthalmopathy (dated by TCRdb to between 2018 and 2021). Library preparation was by multiplex PCR. Sequenced on an Illumina HiSeq 2000. TCR beta CDR3 regions were amplified from RNA transcripts. For the first round of RT-PCR on the TCR CDR3, the HTBI primer set was used together with the Qiagen OneStep RT-PCR kit. The raw public reads went through TCRdb reprocessing: fastp at Q25, MiXCR clone calling, in-frame beta chains kept. Merged by CDR3 protein, the rows form single entries marked with the most common genes and DNA. Across this sample there are around 620,000 distinct CDR3 sequences, with roughly 50% seen only once. Around 20% of the sample goes to the ten largest clones. The sequenced sample was peripheral blood or thyroid tissue (not recorded which). These TCRs come from an adult woman with Graves' disease, either hyperthyroidism or ophthalmopathy (not recorded which).

At least ten counts were recorded for this clonotype. The chain recombines TRBV29-1 with TRBJ1-1; D remains unclear. Trimming pared 5 bases from V and 0 bases from J, leaving 10 bases between. Germline V gene lookup returns CDR1 SQVTM and CDR2 ANQGSEA. The CDR3 loop spans 13 amino acids. The CDR3 DNA sequence: TGCAGCGTTCTAGATGGGGTGAACACTGAAGCTTTCTTT. Amino acids: CSVLDGVNTEAFF.

The chain carries TRBV5-1 and TRBJ2-7; D remains unclear. Germline CDR1 and CDR2: SGHRS and YFSETQ. The CDR3 runs to 12 residues. V gave up 1 base and J gave up 7 bases, with 9 bases separating them. CDR3 sequence: CASSLSPNEQYF. The CDR3, as DNA: TGCGCCAGCAGCTTGTCCCCCAATGAGCAGTACTTC.

CDR3 protein: CSAQTTGNQPQYF. The CDR3 nucleotides read TGCAGTGCTCAGACGACAGGCAATCAGCCCCAGTACTTC. V is TRBV20-1 and J is TRBJ2-5, with D perhaps matching TRBD1 (6 bases). The CDR3 runs 13 residues. V lost 5 bases and J 9 bases, leaving 19 bases between the germline ends. Germline V lookup: CDR1 DFQATT, CDR2 SNEGSKA (reference sequence).

This sequence joins TRBV20-1 and TRBJ1-2; no firm D call. Germline CDR1 DFQATT, CDR2 SNEGSKA (reference sequence). Trimming took off 0 bases at V and 8 bases at J, with 10 bases between the two ends. The CDR3 has 12 residues. As DNA, the CDR3 is TGCAGTGCTAGAGATTTCCAAGACGGCTACACCTTC. Its protein product is CSARDFQDGYTF.

The chain couples TRBV12-3 or TRBV12-4 to TRBJ1-2; D gene ambiguous. Trimming pared 3 bases from V and 4 bases from J, leaving 9 bases between. The CDR3 length is 13 residues. Here the CDR3 DNA reads TGTGCCAGCAGTTTGAAGCGAGGCTATGGCTACACCTTC. Translation gives CASSLKRGYGYTF.